Given below is one TCR beta chain in context. Its antigen is still unknown. The CDR3 is 13 amino acids. Trimming removed 5 bases at V and 1 base at J, with 8 bases between. CDR1 and CDR2 from the germline V gene are MDHEN and SYDVKM. These data are taken from a study of cytomegalovirus exposure and HLA in healthy donors. 60 Vbeta and 13 Jbeta primers were used in PCR. TCRdb keeps only in-frame clones here, not all; method: immunoSEQ multiplex PCR. The repertoire holds some 150,000 clones, with about 85% as singletons. Study-wide results and caveats: Being productive about 87% or about 30% of the time was typical of most TCR beta V segments in an earlier analysis. Rarity characterized most TCR sequences, yet some public TCRs appeared in many donors.

This TCR came from a boy under 10 years old in good health and CMV-seronegative. Input material: PBMCs. The chain recombines TRBV28 with TRBJ1-1; possibly TRBD1 for D (5 bases). The CDR3, as DNA: TGTGCCAGCAGTCAGCAGGGGAACACTGAAGCTTTCTTT. It is translated as CASSQQGNTEAFF.